The clone carrying this T cell receptor (beta chain) was picked up one time. The data were obtained in a study of blood T cell repertoires in COVID-19. Original processing notes: Reference gene primer amplification yielded estimated nucleated cell counts. Only in-frame clones appear in the TCRdb table, and some are missing; sequencing was by immunoSEQ multiplex PCR. That table is the source of V, J and clone size, and D and trimming were worked out from the DNA. The sample has fewer than 200,000 clones, under 90% seen once. This CDR3 is built from 16 residues. V gave up 2 bases and J gave up 2 bases, with 15 bases separating them. CDR1 and CDR2 (germline): SGHNT, YYREEE (reference sequence).

The chain links TRBV5-4 to TRBJ2-3; possible D gene TRBD1, 5 bases. The sequenced material came from peripheral blood. This TCR derives from a human donor in a cohort sampled during active COVID-19. CDR3 coding DNA: TGTGCCAGCAGCTTTCCAGGGAAAGGGGCCACAGATACGCAGTATTTT. Amino acid sequence: CASSFPGKGATDTQYF.